This T cell receptor beta chain was obtained from a study of CD8+ T cells in alopecia areata. Study-level background: Percent of scalp involved defined treated patients' severity scores.

Germline trimming cut 5 bases from V and 3 bases from J; bases unmatched to any gene: 6. The CDR3 is 14 residues long. Germline V lookup: CDR1 SGHAT, CDR2 FQNNGV. Once RNA had been extracted, it was reverse transcribed into cDNA to act as the sequencing template. Assay: immunoSEQ multiplex PCR; the TCRdb copy retains only in-frame clones and omits some. The profile shows around 100,000 clones, around 50% of them singletons. Treatment indicated: oral pan-JAK inhibitor, 5-10 mg twice daily. The specimen comprised CD8+ T cells sorted from blood, sampled at week 24, from a patient treated with tofacitinib. The chain couples TRBV11-2 to TRBJ2-5, with 7 bases lining up with TRBD2. The source of this sequence is a human donor with alopecia areata. The CDR3 region is CASSPGLIKETQYF. The CDR3 DNA is TGTGCCAGCAGCCCGGGACTAATTAAAGAGACCCAGTACTTC.